This entry describes one T cell receptor (beta chain). The antigen is undetermined. The data belong to a study of T cells in Graves' hyperthyroidism and ophthalmopathy. The V gene lost 0 bases and the J gene lost 5 bases, with 7 bases spanning the gap. The CDR3 runs 13 residues. Germline CDR1 is LGHDT and CDR2 is YNNKEL (reference sequence). RNA transcripts gave rise to amplified TCR beta CDR3 regions. Carried out on the TCR CDR3, a first-round RT-PCR used the HTBI primer set. TCRdb itself ran the multiplex PCR reads through MiXCR, one entry per CDR3 protein. The sample carries around 530,000 distinct CDR3 sequences, 15% to 20% recorded once. Study findings and constraints: Ophthalmopathy was distinguished from stable hyperthyroidism by 13 V-J signatures.

Thyroid ultrasound and orbital computed tomography, with clinical symptoms and serum thyroxine and TRAb, informed diagnoses. This chain uses TRBV3-1 with TRBJ1-2; D remains unclear. This clonotype was obtained from a woman under 30 with Graves' ophthalmopathy. The specimen sequenced was blood. CDR3 DNA: TGTGCCAGCAGCCAAGAAACGAGATATGGCTACACCTTC. Amino acid sequence: CASSQETRYGYTF. Filled out from reference TRBV3-1 and TRBJ1-2, the complete variable domain reads DTAVSQTPKYLVTQMGNDKSIKCEQNLGHDTMYWYKQDSKKFLKIMFSYNNKELIINETVPNRFSPKSPDKAHLNLHINSLELGDSAVYFCASSQETRYGYTFGSGTRLTVV.